This is a list of T cell receptor beta chains from one sample in a study of blood T cell repertoires in COVID-19. The assay was immunoSEQ multiplex PCR, and TCRdb's table has in-frame clones only and misses some. The sample consists of about 250,000 clones, 86% of them appearing once. The sample consisted of PBMCs or T cells enriched from blood (not recorded which). The receptors stem from a man aged 35 to 55 who had recovered from COVID-19. CDR3s include the opening cysteine and the closing phenylalanine or tryptophan. Each record gives: V gene, D gene, J gene, clone size, CDR3 protein, CDR3 DNA. A D gene is named only where the DNA matches it firmly. Not all rows give a size; the values are once, few, many and, for expanded clones, a class.

v_gene: TRBV11-2; d_gene: NA; j_gene: TRBJ1-2; abundance: once; CDR3aa: CASSPESGSVYGYTF; CDR3nt: TGTGCCAGCAGCCCTGAGAGCGGGTCTGTCTATGGCTACACCTTC
v_gene: TRBV11-2; d_gene: NA; j_gene: TRBJ2-7; abundance: NA; CDR3aa: CASSPVAATYEQYF; CDR3nt: TGTGCCAGCAGCCCGGTCGCGGCAACCTACGAGCAGTACTTC
v_gene: TRBV5-4; d_gene: NA; j_gene: TRBJ2-7; abundance: NA; CDR3aa: CASSRDFYEQYF; CDR3nt: TGTGCCAGCAGCCGGGACTTCTACGAGCAGTACTTC
v_gene: TRBV24-1; d_gene: TRBD1; j_gene: TRBJ1-2; abundance: NA; CDR3aa: CATSDAGQGLGYTF; CDR3nt: TGTGCCACCAGTGATGCCGGACAGGGGCTTGGCTACACCTTC
v_gene: TRBV6-5; d_gene: NA; j_gene: TRBJ1-5; abundance: NA; CDR3aa: CASRPGVGQPQHF; CDR3nt: TGTGCCAGCAGGCCGGGGGTAGGTCAGCCCCAGCATTTT
v_gene: TRBV5-4; d_gene: NA; j_gene: TRBJ1-5; abundance: NA; CDR3aa: CASSVLNQPQHF; CDR3nt: TGTGCCAGCAGCGTACTCAATCAGCCCCAGCATTTT
v_gene: TRBV7-2; d_gene: NA; j_gene: TRBJ2-1; abundance: NA; CDR3aa: CASSSRKSSYNEQFF; CDR3nt: TGTGCCAGCAGCTCTAGGAAAAGCTCCTACAATGAGCAGTTCTTC
v_gene: TRBV13; d_gene: NA; j_gene: TRBJ2-7; abundance: NA; CDR3aa: CASSPGGERNFYEQYF; CDR3nt: TGTGCCAGCAGCCCAGGCGGGGAGCGGAACTTCTACGAGCAGTACTTC
v_gene: TRBV5-1; d_gene: TRBD1; j_gene: TRBJ2-7; abundance: NA; CDR3aa: CASSLDRGQGFYEQYF; CDR3nt: TGCGCCAGCAGCTTGGATCGTGGACAGGGGTTTTACGAGCAGTACTTC
v_gene: TRBV5-4; d_gene: TRBD2; j_gene: TRBJ2-7; abundance: NA; CDR3aa: CASSLGDHPGLARYEQYF; CDR3nt: TGTGCCAGCAGCTTGGGGGACCACCCGGGACTAGCCCGCTACGAGCAGTACTTC
v_gene: TRBV7-9; d_gene: NA; j_gene: TRBJ2-3; abundance: NA; CDR3aa: CASSPSGISPQYF; CDR3nt: TGTGCCAGCAGCCCGTCCGGGATCAGCCCGCAGTATTTT
v_gene: TRBV27; d_gene: NA; j_gene: TRBJ1-1; abundance: NA; CDR3aa: CASSVRPAGNTEAFF; CDR3nt: TGTGCCAGCAGTGTACGCCCTGCGGGGAACACTGAAGCTTTCTTT
v_gene: TRBV2; d_gene: NA; j_gene: TRBJ2-3; abundance: once; CDR3aa: CASNDPGRDTQYF; CDR3nt: TGTGCCAGCAATGACCCCGGTCGGGATACGCAGTATTTT
v_gene: TRBV19; d_gene: TRBD2; j_gene: TRBJ2-7; abundance: NA; CDR3aa: CASSKRGSYEQYF; CDR3nt: TGTGCCAGTAGCAAGCGGGGATCCTACGAGCAGTACTTC
v_gene: TRBV30; d_gene: TRBD1; j_gene: TRBJ2-3; abundance: NA; CDR3aa: CAWSGGTGTDTQYF; CDR3nt: TGTGCCTGGAGTGGGGGGACAGGGACAGATACGCAGTATTTT
v_gene: TRBV7-2; d_gene: TRBD2; j_gene: TRBJ2-7; abundance: NA; CDR3aa: CASRTSGSSYEQYF; CDR3nt: TGTGCCAGCAGGACTAGCGGGAGCTCCTACGAGCAGTACTTC
v_gene: TRBV9; d_gene: NA; j_gene: TRBJ1-2; abundance: NA; CDR3aa: CASSVGGAWVDYGYTF; CDR3nt: TGTGCCAGCAGCGTAGGTGGGGCCTGGGTTGACTATGGCTACACCTTC
v_gene: TRBV11-1; d_gene: NA; j_gene: TRBJ2-1; abundance: few; CDR3aa: CASSPRGNYNEQFF; CDR3nt: TGTGCCAGCAGCCCTCGGGGGAACTACAATGAGCAGTTCTTC
v_gene: TRBV5-1; d_gene: NA; j_gene: TRBJ2-2; abundance: NA; CDR3aa: CASSLNPGNTGELFF; CDR3nt: TGCGCCAGCAGCTTGAACCCGGGTAACACCGGGGAGCTGTTTTTT
v_gene: TRBV5-4; d_gene: NA; j_gene: TRBJ1-3; abundance: once; CDR3aa: CASSLDNSGNTIYF; CDR3nt: TGTGCCAGCAGCTTGGACAACTCTGGAAACACCATATATTTT
v_gene: TRBV27; d_gene: NA; j_gene: TRBJ2-7; abundance: NA; CDR3aa: CASSYQQEGNEQYF; CDR3nt: TGTGCCAGCAGTTATCAGCAGGAGGGTAACGAGCAGTACTTC
v_gene: TRBV3-1/TRBV3-2; d_gene: NA; j_gene: TRBJ1-2; abundance: NA; CDR3aa: CASSTTVAPTKNYGYTF; CDR3nt: TGTGCCAGCAGTACCACGGTCGCCCCAACCAAAAACTATGGCTACACCTTC
v_gene: TRBV23-1; d_gene: NA; j_gene: TRBJ1-6; abundance: NA; CDR3aa: CASSQSVRGSSPLHF; CDR3nt: TGCGCCAGCAGTCAATCTGTCAGGGGAAGCTCACCCCTCCACTTT
v_gene: TRBV19; d_gene: TRBD2; j_gene: TRBJ2-4; abundance: NA; CDR3aa: CASSIAGTSGSWERENIQYF; CDR3nt: TGTGCCAGTAGTATAGCTGGGACTAGCGGGAGTTGGGAGAGGGAAAACATTCAGTACTTC
v_gene: TRBV7-8; d_gene: NA; j_gene: TRBJ1-2; abundance: NA; CDR3aa: CASSLVRQVGYTF; CDR3nt: TGTGCCAGCAGCTTAGTTCGACAGGTCGGCTACACCTTC
v_gene: TRBV5-1; d_gene: TRBD1; j_gene: TRBJ1-6; abundance: NA; CDR3aa: CASSLVVTGDSPLHF; CDR3nt: TGCGCCAGCAGCTTGGTAGTAACAGGGGACTCACCCCTCCACTTT
v_gene: TRBV20-1; d_gene: NA; j_gene: TRBJ1-2; abundance: NA; CDR3aa: CSARWTEGYTF; CDR3nt: TGCAGTGCTAGATGGACAGAGGGCTACACCTTC
v_gene: TRBV9; d_gene: NA; j_gene: TRBJ2-1; abundance: NA; CDR3aa: CASSVEGDEDEQFF; CDR3nt: TGTGCCAGCAGCGTAGAGGGGGACGAGGATGAGCAGTTCTTC
v_gene: TRBV7-2; d_gene: NA; j_gene: TRBJ1-5; abundance: NA; CDR3aa: CASSTGLPGGNQPQHF; CDR3nt: TGTGCCAGCTCTACGGGGTTACCGGGAGGCAATCAGCCCCAGCATTTT
v_gene: TRBV30; d_gene: TRBD1; j_gene: TRBJ1-3; abundance: NA; CDR3aa: CAWSARGQGIYF; CDR3nt: TGTGCCTGGAGTGCAAGGGGACAGGGGATATATTTT
v_gene: TRBV9; d_gene: NA; j_gene: TRBJ2-3; abundance: NA; CDR3aa: CASSPHDRPDTQYF; CDR3nt: TGTGCCAGCAGCCCTCATGACAGACCAGATACGCAGTATTTT
v_gene: TRBV6-5; d_gene: TRBD1; j_gene: TRBJ1-5; abundance: NA; CDR3aa: CASSPLGTGQQHF; CDR3nt: TGTGCCAGCAGTCCTCTGGGGACAGGTCAACAGCATTTT
v_gene: TRBV27; d_gene: NA; j_gene: TRBJ1-5; abundance: NA; CDR3aa: CASSYDRDYTPQHF; CDR3nt: TGTGCCAGCAGTTACGACCGGGACTATACGCCCCAGCATTTT
v_gene: TRBV10-3; d_gene: TRBD1; j_gene: TRBJ1-1; abundance: NA; CDR3aa: CAISIGQGETEAFF; CDR3nt: TGTGCCATCAGCATAGGACAGGGGGAGACTGAAGCTTTCTTT
v_gene: TRBV28; d_gene: NA; j_gene: TRBJ2-7; abundance: NA; CDR3aa: CASSVTRDYEQYF; CDR3nt: TGTGCCAGCAGTGTAACCCGGGACTACGAGCAGTACTTC
v_gene: TRBV29-1; d_gene: TRBD1; j_gene: TRBJ2-1; abundance: few; CDR3aa: CSVPGQGAFEQFF; CDR3nt: TGCAGCGTCCCGGGACAGGGGGCATTTGAGCAGTTCTTC
v_gene: TRBV11-1; d_gene: TRBD2; j_gene: TRBJ2-3; abundance: NA; CDR3aa: CASSLNPAGGTDTQYF; CDR3nt: TGTGCCAGCAGCTTAAATCCGGCGGGAGGTACAGATACGCAGTATTTT
v_gene: TRBV9; d_gene: TRBD2; j_gene: TRBJ2-5; abundance: NA; CDR3aa: CASSVEAGVGETQYF; CDR3nt: TGTGCCAGCAGCGTAGAGGCGGGAGTGGGAGAGACCCAGTACTTC
v_gene: TRBV10-3; d_gene: NA; j_gene: TRBJ2-3; abundance: NA; CDR3aa: CAISSGARGSTDTQYF; CDR3nt: TGTGCCATCAGCAGCGGGGCCAGGGGTAGCACAGATACGCAGTATTTT
v_gene: TRBV19; d_gene: TRBD1; j_gene: TRBJ2-2; abundance: NA; CDR3aa: CASSIGQGGTGELFF; CDR3nt: TGTGCCAGTAGTATTGGACAGGGGGGCACCGGGGAGCTGTTTTTT